The text below deals with one T cell receptor (beta chain). The record originates from a study of blood T cell repertoires in COVID-19. The V and J ends lost 4 bases and 3 bases, in that order; junction bases with no gene match: 8. Germline CDR1 reads SGHRS; CDR2 reads YFSETQ. The CDR3 totals 16 residues. The protocol was immunoSEQ multiplex PCR, while the TCRdb copy is restricted to in-frame clones and leaves out a portion. The repertoire includes 150,000 to 180,000 clones, 83% of them detected once, and around an eighth sits in the top ten. This clonotype originated in a woman in her sixties with COVID-19, enrolled during active disease. V and J are TRBV5-1 and TRBJ1-3; 9 positions match TRBD1. Sequenced: peripheral blood. For the CDR3, the DNA is TGCGCCAGCAGCCCAGGGACAGGGTCTCATGGAAACACCATATATTTT. The encoded protein is CASSPGTGSHGNTIYF. Filled out from reference TRBV5-1 and TRBJ1-3, the complete variable domain reads KAGVTQTPRYLIKTRGQQVTLSCSPISGHRSVSWYQQTPGQGLQFLFEYFSETQRNKGNFPGRFSGRQFSNSRSEMNVSTLELGDSALYLCASSPGTGSHGNTIYFGEGSWLTVV.